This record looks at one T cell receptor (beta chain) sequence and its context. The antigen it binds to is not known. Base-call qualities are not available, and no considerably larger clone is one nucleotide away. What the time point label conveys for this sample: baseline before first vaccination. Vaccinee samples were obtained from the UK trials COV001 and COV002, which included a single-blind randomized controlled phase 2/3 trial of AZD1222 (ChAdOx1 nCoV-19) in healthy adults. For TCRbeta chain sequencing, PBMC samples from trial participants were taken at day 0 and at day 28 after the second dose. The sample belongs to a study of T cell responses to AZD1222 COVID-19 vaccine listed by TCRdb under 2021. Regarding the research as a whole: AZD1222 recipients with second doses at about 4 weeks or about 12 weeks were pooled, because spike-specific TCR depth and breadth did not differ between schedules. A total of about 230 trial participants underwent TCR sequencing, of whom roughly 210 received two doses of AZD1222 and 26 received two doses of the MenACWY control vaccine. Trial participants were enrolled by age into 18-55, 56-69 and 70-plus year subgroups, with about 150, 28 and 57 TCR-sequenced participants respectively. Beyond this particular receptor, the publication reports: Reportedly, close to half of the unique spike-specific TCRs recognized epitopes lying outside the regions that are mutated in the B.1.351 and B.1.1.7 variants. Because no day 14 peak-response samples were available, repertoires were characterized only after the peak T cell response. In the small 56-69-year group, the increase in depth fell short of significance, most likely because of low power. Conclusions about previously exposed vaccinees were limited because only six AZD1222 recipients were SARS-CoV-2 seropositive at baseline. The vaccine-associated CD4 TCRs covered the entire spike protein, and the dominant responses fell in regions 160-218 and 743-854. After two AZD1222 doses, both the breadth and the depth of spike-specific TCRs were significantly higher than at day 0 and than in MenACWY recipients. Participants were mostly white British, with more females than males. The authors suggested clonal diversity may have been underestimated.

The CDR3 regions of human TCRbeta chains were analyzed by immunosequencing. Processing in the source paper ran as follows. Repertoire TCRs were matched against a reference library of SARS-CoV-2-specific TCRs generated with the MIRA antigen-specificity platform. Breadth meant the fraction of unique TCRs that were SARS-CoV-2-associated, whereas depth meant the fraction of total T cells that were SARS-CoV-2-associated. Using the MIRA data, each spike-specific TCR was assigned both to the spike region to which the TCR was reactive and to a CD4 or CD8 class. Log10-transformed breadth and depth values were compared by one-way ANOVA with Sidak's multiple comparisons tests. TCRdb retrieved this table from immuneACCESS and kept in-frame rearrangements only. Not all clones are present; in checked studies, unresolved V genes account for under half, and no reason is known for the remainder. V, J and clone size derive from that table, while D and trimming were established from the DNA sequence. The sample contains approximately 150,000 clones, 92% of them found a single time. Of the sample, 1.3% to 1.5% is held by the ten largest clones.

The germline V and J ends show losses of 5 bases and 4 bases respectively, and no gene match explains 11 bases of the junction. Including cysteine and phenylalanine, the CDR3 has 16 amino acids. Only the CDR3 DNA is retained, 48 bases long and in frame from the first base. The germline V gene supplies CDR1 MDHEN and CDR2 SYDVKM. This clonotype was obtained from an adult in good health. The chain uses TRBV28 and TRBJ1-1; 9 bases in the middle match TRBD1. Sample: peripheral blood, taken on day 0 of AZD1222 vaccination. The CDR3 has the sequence CASSPLQGAGSTEAFF. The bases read TGTGCCAGCAGTCCTCTACAGGGGGCGGGTAGCACTGAAGCTTTCTTT.